This T cell receptor beta chain was sequenced for a study of shared T cell receptors in the human thymus. The method was immunoSEQ multiplex PCR; TCRdb's version includes in-frame clones alone and lacks a portion of them. The sample holds around 340,000 clones, roughly 94% seen once. The CDR3 totals 14 residues. Germline V gene data show CDR1 as MDHEN and CDR2 as SYDVKM. V dropped 6 bases and J dropped 4 bases, with 13 bases sitting between them. The chain links TRBV28 to TRBJ1-5, with a tentative D call TRBD1 (6 bases). Sequenced: thymocytes. This receptor was identified in a human donor. CDR3 sequence: CASRRGARNQPQHF. In DNA, the CDR3 is TGTGCCAGCAGACGGGGGGCGCGAAATCAGCCCCAGCATTTT.